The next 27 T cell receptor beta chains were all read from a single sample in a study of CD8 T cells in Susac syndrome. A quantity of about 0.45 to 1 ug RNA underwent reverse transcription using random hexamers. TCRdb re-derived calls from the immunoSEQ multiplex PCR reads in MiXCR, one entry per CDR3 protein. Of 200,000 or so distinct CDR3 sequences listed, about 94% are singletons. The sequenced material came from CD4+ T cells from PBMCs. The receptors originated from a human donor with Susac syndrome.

The CDR3 bases are TGCAGCGTTGAAACGACAGGGCGCGATGAGCAGTTCTTC. The encoded protein is CSVETTGRDEQFF. This chain joins TRBV29-1 and TRBJ2-1; 7 bases match TRBD1. The CDR3 loop spans 13 amino acids. The V gene end was trimmed by 2 bases and the J gene end by 8 bases; junction bases not matched to a gene: 6. Germline CDR1 SQVTM, CDR2 ANQGSEA.

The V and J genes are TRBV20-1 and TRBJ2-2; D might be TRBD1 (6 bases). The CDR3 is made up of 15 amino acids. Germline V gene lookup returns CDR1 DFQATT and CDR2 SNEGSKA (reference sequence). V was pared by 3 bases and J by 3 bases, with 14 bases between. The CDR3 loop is CSASGPGVHTGELFF. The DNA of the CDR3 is TGCAGTGCTAGCGGACCAGGGGTGCACACCGGGGAGCTGTTTTTT.

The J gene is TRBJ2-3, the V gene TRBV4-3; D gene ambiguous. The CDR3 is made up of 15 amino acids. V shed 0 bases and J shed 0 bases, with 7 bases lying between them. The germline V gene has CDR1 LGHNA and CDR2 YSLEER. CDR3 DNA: TGCGCCAGCAGCCAAGATTGGGGTAGCACAGATACGCAGTATTTT. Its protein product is CASSQDWGSTDTQYF.

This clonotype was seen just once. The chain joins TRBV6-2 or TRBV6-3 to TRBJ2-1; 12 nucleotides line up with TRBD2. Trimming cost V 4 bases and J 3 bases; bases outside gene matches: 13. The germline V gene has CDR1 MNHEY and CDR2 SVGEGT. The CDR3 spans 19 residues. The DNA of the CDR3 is TGTGCCAGCAGTTCCTCTAGGACTAGCGGGGCACCAAACTACAATGAGCAGTTCTTC. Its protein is CASSSSRTSGAPNYNEQFF.

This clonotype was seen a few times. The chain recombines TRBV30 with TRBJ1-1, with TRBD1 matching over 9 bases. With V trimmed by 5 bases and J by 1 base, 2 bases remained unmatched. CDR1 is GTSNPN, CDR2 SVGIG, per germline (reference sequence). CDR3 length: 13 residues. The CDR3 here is CAWGTGTNTEAFF. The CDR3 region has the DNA TGTGCCTGGGGGACAGGGACGAACACTGAAGCTTTCTTT.

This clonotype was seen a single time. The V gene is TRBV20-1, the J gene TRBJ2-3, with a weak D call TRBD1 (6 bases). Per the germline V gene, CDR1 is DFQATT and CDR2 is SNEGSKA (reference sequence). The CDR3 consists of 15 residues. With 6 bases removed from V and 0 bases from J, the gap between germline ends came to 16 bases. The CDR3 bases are TGCAGTGCCCCGACAGGTCTCTCTAGCACAGATACGCAGTATTTT. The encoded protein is CSAPTGLSSTDTQYF.

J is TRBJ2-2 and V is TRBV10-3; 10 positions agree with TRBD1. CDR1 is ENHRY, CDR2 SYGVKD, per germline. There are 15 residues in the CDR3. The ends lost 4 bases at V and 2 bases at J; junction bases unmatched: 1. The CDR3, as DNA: TGTGCCATCAGTGCGACAGGGGGCAACACCGGGGAGCTGTTTTTT. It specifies CAISATGGNTGELFF.

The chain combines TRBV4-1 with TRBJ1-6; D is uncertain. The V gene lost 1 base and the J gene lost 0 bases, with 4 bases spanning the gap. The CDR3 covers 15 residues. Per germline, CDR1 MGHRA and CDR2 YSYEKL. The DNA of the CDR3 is TGCGCCAGCAGCCAAGGCGACTCCTATAATTCACCCCTCCACTTT. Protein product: CASSQGDSYNSPLHF.

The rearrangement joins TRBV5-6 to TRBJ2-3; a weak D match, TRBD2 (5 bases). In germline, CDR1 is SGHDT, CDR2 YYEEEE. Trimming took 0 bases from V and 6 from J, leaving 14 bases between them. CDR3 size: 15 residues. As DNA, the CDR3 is TGTGCCAGCAGCTTGGAACAGACCGGGAAGGATACGCAGTATTTT. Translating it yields CASSLEQTGKDTQYF.

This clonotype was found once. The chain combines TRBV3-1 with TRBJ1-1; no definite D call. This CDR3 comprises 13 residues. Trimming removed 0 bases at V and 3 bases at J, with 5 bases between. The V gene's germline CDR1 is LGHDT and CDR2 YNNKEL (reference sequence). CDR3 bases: TGTGCCAGCAGCCAAGATGAACACACTGAAGCTTTCTTT. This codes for CASSQDEHTEAFF. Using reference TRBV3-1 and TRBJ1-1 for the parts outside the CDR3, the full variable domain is DTAVSQTPKYLVTQMGNDKSIKCEQNLGHDTMYWYKQDSKKFLKIMFSYNNKELIINETVPNRFSPKSPDKAHLNLHINSLELGDSAVYFCASSQDEHTEAFFGQGTRLTVV.

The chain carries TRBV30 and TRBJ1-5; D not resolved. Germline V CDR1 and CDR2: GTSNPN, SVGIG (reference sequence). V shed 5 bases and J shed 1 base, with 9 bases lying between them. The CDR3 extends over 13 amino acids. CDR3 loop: CAWAGGSNQPQHF. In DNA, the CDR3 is TGTGCCTGGGCGGGAGGGAGCAATCAGCCCCAGCATTTT.

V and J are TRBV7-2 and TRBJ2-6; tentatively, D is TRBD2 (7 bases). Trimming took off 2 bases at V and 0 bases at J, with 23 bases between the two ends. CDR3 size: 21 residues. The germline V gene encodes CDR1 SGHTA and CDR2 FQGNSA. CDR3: CASSLSPDPGGITSGANVLTF. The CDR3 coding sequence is TGTGCCAGCAGCTTATCGCCTGACCCGGGGGGCATAACCTCTGGGGCCAACGTCCTGACTTTC.

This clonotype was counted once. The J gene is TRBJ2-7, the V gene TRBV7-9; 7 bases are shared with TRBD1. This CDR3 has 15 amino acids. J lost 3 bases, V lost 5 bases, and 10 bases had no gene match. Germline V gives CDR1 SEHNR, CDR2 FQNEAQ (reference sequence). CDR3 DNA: TGTGCCAGCAGCGCCAGACAGGGTAGCAACTACGAGCAGTACTTC. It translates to CASSARQGSNYEQYF.

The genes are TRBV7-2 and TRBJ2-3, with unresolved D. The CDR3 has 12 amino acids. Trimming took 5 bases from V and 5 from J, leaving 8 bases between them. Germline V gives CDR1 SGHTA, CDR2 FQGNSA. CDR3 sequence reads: CASSPPLDTQYF. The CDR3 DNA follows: TGTGCCAGCAGCCCACCCCTAGATACGCAGTATTTT.

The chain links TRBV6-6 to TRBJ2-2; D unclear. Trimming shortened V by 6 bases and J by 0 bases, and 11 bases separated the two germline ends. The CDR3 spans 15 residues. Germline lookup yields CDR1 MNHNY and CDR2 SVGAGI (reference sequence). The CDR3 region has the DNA TGTGCCAGCAGCTCTGGACGGTCGAACACCGGGGAGCTGTTTTTT. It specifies CASSSGRSNTGELFF.

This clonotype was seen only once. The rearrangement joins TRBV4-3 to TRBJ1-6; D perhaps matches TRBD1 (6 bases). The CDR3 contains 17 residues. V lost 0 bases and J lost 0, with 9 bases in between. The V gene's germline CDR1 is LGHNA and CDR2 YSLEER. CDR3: CASSQDRGGSYNSPLHF. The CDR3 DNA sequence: TGCGCCAGCAGCCAAGATAGGGGGGGCTCCTATAATTCACCCCTCCACTTT.

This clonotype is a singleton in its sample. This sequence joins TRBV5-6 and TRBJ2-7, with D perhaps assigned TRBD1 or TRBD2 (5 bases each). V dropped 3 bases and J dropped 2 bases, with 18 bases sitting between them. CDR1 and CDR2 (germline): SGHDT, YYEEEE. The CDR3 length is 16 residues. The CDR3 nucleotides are TGTGCCAGCAGCTCTCAGCAACCGGGACCACCCTACGAGCAGTACTTC. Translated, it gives CASSSQQPGPPYEQYF.

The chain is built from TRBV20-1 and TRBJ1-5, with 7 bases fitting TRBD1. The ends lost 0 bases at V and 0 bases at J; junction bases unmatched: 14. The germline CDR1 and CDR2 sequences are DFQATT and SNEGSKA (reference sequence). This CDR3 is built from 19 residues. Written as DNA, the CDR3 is TGCAGTGCTAGAGAGGTACGACAGGGCCCGGAATATAGCAATCAGCCCCAGCATTTT. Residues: CSAREVRQGPEYSNQPQHF.

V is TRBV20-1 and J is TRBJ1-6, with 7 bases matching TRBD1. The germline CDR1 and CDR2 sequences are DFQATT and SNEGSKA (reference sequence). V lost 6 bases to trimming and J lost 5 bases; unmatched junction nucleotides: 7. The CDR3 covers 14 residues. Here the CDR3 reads CSAHAQGNNSPLHF. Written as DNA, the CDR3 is TGCAGTGCCCACGCACAGGGGAATAATTCACCCCTCCACTTT.

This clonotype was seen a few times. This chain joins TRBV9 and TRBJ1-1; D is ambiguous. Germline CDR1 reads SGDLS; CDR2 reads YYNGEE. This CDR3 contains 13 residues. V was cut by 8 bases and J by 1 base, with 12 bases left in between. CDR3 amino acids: CASSVQENTEAFF. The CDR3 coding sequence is TGTGCCAGTAGTGTCCAGGAGAACACTGAAGCTTTCTTT.

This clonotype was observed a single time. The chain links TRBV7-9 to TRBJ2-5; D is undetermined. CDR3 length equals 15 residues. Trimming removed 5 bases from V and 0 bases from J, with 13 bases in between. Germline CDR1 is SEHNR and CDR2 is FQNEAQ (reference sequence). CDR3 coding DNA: TGTGCCAGCAGCCAAATTTTGGGGTACCAAGAGACCCAGTACTTC. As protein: CASSQILGYQETQYF.

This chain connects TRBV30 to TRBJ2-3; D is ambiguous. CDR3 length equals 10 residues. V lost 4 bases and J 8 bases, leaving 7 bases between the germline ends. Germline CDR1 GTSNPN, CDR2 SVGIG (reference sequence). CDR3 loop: CAWNGPTQYF. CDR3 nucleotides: TGTGCCTGGAACGGGCCTACGCAGTATTTT.

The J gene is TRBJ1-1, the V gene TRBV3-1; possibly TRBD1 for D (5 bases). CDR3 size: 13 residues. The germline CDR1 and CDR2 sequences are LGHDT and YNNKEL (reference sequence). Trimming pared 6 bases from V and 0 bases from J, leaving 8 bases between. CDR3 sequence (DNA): TGTGCCAGCAGAAGGGGATTGAACACTGAAGCTTTCTTT. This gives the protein CASRRGLNTEAFF.

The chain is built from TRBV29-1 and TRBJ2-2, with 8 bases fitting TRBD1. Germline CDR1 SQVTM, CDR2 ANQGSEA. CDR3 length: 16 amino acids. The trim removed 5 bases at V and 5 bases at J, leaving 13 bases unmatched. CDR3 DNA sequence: TGCAGCGTTAGCCCAGGACAGGGCGGAGGAACCGGGGAGCTGTTTTTT. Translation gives CSVSPGQGGGTGELFF.

In nucleotides, the CDR3 is TGTGCCTGGGCCCCTGTGAGGCAGTCCCACACTGAAGCTTTCTTT. As protein: CAWAPVRQSHTEAFF. The chain has TRBV30 and TRBJ1-1; D not certain. Germline V CDR1 and CDR2: GTSNPN, SVGIG (reference sequence). The CDR3 contains 15 residues. The V gene lost 5 bases and the J gene lost 3 bases, with 19 bases spanning the gap.

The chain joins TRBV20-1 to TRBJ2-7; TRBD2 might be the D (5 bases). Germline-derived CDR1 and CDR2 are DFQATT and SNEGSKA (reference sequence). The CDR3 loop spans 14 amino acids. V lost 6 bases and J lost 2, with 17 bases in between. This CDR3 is CSADNLDGAYEQYF. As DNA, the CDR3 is TGCAGTGCCGATAACCTCGACGGGGCCTACGAGCAGTACTTC.

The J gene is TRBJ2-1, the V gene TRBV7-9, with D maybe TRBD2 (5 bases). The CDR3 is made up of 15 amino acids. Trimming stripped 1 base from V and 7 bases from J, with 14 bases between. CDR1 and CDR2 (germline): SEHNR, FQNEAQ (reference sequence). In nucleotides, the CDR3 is TGTGCCAGCAGCTTAGGGAGCGGTACGGTAAATGAGCAGTTCTTC. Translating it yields CASSLGSGTVNEQFF.